This T cell receptor beta chain was obtained from a study of cytomegalovirus exposure and HLA in healthy donors. PCR involved 60 Vbeta and 13 Jbeta primers. Here immunoSEQ multiplex PCR was the method, and the copy in TCRdb shows in-frame clones only, minus some. The repertoire includes around 190,000 clones, around 87% of them detected once, and about 1.1% sits in the top ten. The CDR3 has 13 amino acids. Germline-derived CDR1 and CDR2 are KGHSH and LQKENI. The V end was cut by 2 bases, the J end by 6 bases, with 8 bases between. The chain employs TRBV18 and TRBJ2-1; D possibly corresponds to TRBD1 (5 bases). The sequencing sample was made of PBMCs. The sequence was collected from a boy younger than 10 in good health and CMV-seronegative. Here the CDR3 DNA reads TGTGCCAGCTCACCAGGGGCGTCCAATGAGCAGTTCTTC. Translation: CASSPGASNEQFF.